This is a list of T cell receptor beta chains from one sample in a study of shared clonotypes between healthy human individuals. Clones were sequenced by immunoSEQ multiplex PCR, and TCRdb holds only the in-frame ones, with some missing. The profile covers about 2 million clones, with 85% to 95% appearing a single time and 1% to 1.5% taken by the ten largest. Input material: naive CD8+ T cells sorted from blood. Receptor source: a man between 18 and 35 years old in good health. The CDR3 runs from the conserved cysteine through the conserved F or W. The D gene is left open where the match is weak. Clone size is shown for a subset of rows, as once, few, many or a class of expanded clone.

V gene: TRBV6-5
J gene: TRBJ1-1
D gene: -
clone size: -
CDR3 protein: CASSYSRGALNTEAFF
CDR3 DNA: TGTGCCAGCAGTTACTCTAGGGGTGCGTTGAACACTGAAGCTTTCTTT

V gene: TRBV6-6
J gene: TRBJ2-3
D gene: -
clone size: -
CDR3 protein: CASSYGVEGGTDTQYF
CDR3 DNA: TGTGCCAGCAGTTACGGGGTGGAGGGGGGCACAGATACGCAGTATTTT

V gene: TRBV7-8
J gene: TRBJ1-5
D gene: -
clone size: -
CDR3 protein: CASSLGFNQPQHF
CDR3 DNA: TGTGCCAGCAGCTTGGGGTTCAATCAGCCCCAGCATTTT

V gene: TRBV7-8
J gene: TRBJ2-5
D gene: -
clone size: -
CDR3 protein: CASSSSILNPQYQETQYF
CDR3 DNA: TGTGCCAGCAGTTCCAGCATTCTCAATCCCCAGTACCAAGAGACCCAGTACTTC

V gene: TRBV18
J gene: TRBJ2-1
D gene: TRBD2
clone size: once
CDR3 protein: CASSPSLAGGPVGNYNEQFF
CDR3 DNA: TGTGCCAGCTCACCATCACTAGCGGGGGGGCCGGTTGGAAACTACAATGAGCAGTTCTTC

V gene: TRBV10-3
J gene: TRBJ1-1
D gene: -
clone size: -
CDR3 protein: CAISDRIQNTEAFF
CDR3 DNA: TGTGCCATCAGTGATCGAATTCAGAACACTGAAGCTTTCTTT

V gene: TRBV15
J gene: TRBJ2-1
D gene: -
clone size: once
CDR3 protein: CATSRETGTPGNEQFF
CDR3 DNA: TGTGCCACCAGCAGAGAGACCGGGACTCCGGGCAATGAGCAGTTCTTC

V gene: TRBV29-1
J gene: TRBJ2-7
D gene: TRBD2
clone size: -
CDR3 protein: CSVASGGRSEQYF
CDR3 DNA: TGCAGCGTCGCGAGCGGGGGACGTAGCGAGCAGTACTTC

V gene: TRBV4-1
J gene: TRBJ2-7
D gene: -
clone size: -
CDR3 protein: CASSQDPAGMPYEQYF
CDR3 DNA: TGCGCCAGCAGCCAAGATCCGGCAGGGATGCCCTACGAGCAGTACTTC

V gene: TRBV2
J gene: TRBJ2-7
D gene: -
clone size: -
CDR3 protein: CASRGDVGERKGQYF
CDR3 DNA: TGTGCCAGCAGGGGGGACGTAGGGGAGCGGAAAGGGCAGTACTTC

V gene: TRBV4-1
J gene: TRBJ2-3
D gene: -
clone size: -
CDR3 protein: CASSQESTDTQYF
CDR3 DNA: TGCGCCAGCAGCCAAGAGAGCACAGATACGCAGTATTTT

V gene: TRBV4-1
J gene: TRBJ2-1
D gene: TRBD2
clone size: -
CDR3 protein: CASSQDPTSGAYNEQFF
CDR3 DNA: TGCGCCAGCAGCCAAGATCCGACTAGCGGGGCCTACAATGAGCAGTTCTTC

V gene: TRBV9
J gene: TRBJ2-7
D gene: -
clone size: -
CDR3 protein: CASSVGDGYEQYF
CDR3 DNA: TGTGCCAGCAGCGTCGGGGACGGCTACGAGCAGTACTTC

V gene: TRBV9
J gene: TRBJ1-3
D gene: -
clone size: -
CDR3 protein: CASSVGGGQENTIYF
CDR3 DNA: TGTGCCAGCAGCGTAGGAGGAGGGCAAGAAAACACCATATATTTT

V gene: TRBV11-2
J gene: TRBJ2-7
D gene: TRBD1
clone size: -
CDR3 protein: CASSAPGTGGYEQYF
CDR3 DNA: TGTGCCAGCAGCGCACCCGGGACAGGGGGGTACGAGCAGTACTTC

V gene: TRBV5-1
J gene: TRBJ2-7
D gene: TRBD1
clone size: -
CDR3 protein: CASSLTGGDEQYF
CDR3 DNA: TGCGCCAGCAGCTTAACAGGGGGAGACGAGCAGTACTTC

V gene: TRBV7-6
J gene: TRBJ2-2
D gene: -
clone size: -
CDR3 protein: CASSFDRKSNTGELFF
CDR3 DNA: TGTGCCAGCAGCTTTGACAGAAAATCAAACACCGGGGAGCTGTTTTTT

V gene: TRBV30
J gene: TRBJ1-1
D gene: -
clone size: -
CDR3 protein: CAWHPVGGEAFF
CDR3 DNA: TGTGCCTGGCATCCGGTCGGGGGGGAAGCTTTCTTT

V gene: TRBV7-6
J gene: TRBJ2-1
D gene: TRBD2
clone size: -
CDR3 protein: CASSFTASPGLAALSSYNEQFF
CDR3 DNA: TGTGCCAGCAGCTTTACGGCATCCCCGGGACTAGCGGCCCTAAGCTCCTACAATGAGCAGTTCTTC

V gene: TRBV4-1
J gene: TRBJ2-5
D gene: -
clone size: -
CDR3 protein: CASSQVYPIQETQYF
CDR3 DNA: TGCGCCAGCAGCCAGGTATATCCTATACAAGAGACCCAGTACTTC

V gene: TRBV7-9
J gene: TRBJ2-7
D gene: -
clone size: -
CDR3 protein: CASSLSLALPYEQYF
CDR3 DNA: TGTGCCAGCAGCTTATCTCTTGCGCTTCCCTACGAGCAGTACTTC

V gene: TRBV27
J gene: TRBJ2-7
D gene: -
clone size: -
CDR3 protein: CASSLGLKYEQYF
CDR3 DNA: TGTGCCAGCAGTCTGGGACTGAAATACGAGCAGTACTTC

V gene: TRBV19
J gene: TRBJ2-7
D gene: -
clone size: -
CDR3 protein: CASSGPQGVAYYEQYF
CDR3 DNA: TGTGCCAGTAGTGGCCCACAGGGAGTCGCCTACTACGAGCAGTACTTC

V gene: TRBV7-6
J gene: TRBJ1-6
D gene: TRBD1
clone size: -
CDR3 protein: CASSQGTAPPLHF
CDR3 DNA: TGTGCCAGCAGCCAAGGGACAGCTCCACCCCTCCACTTT

V gene: TRBV2
J gene: TRBJ2-3
D gene: TRBD2
clone size: -
CDR3 protein: CAIKPGLALSDTQYF
CDR3 DNA: TGTGCCATCAAGCCGGGACTAGCCTTGTCAGATACGCAGTATTTT

V gene: TRBV11-2
J gene: TRBJ2-5
D gene: TRBD1
clone size: -
CDR3 protein: CASRAQGARETQYF
CDR3 DNA: TGTGCCAGCAGGGCCCAGGGGGCGCGGGAGACCCAGTACTTC

V gene: TRBV4-3
J gene: TRBJ1-2
D gene: -
clone size: -
CDR3 protein: CASSLGQFAFSGGYTF
CDR3 DNA: TGCGCCAGCAGCCTTGGGCAGTTCGCCTTTTCTGGGGGCTACACCTTC

V gene: TRBV14
J gene: TRBJ2-7
D gene: -
clone size: -
CDR3 protein: CASSPQGGPSYEQYF
CDR3 DNA: TGTGCCAGCAGCCCGCAGGGGGGGCCCTCCTACGAGCAGTACTTC

V gene: TRBV7-9
J gene: TRBJ2-7
D gene: TRBD2
clone size: -
CDR3 protein: CASSAGLAGPYEQYF
CDR3 DNA: TGTGCCAGCAGCGCGGGACTAGCGGGTCCCTACGAGCAGTACTTC

V gene: TRBV27
J gene: TRBJ2-7
D gene: TRBD1
clone size: -
CDR3 protein: CASTKTGANDEQYF
CDR3 DNA: TGTGCCAGCACAAAAACAGGGGCAAACGACGAGCAGTACTTC

V gene: TRBV6-1
J gene: TRBJ2-7
D gene: TRBD1
clone size: -
CDR3 protein: CASSEGRQGSYEQYF
CDR3 DNA: TGTGCCAGCAGTGAAGGTCGACAGGGCTCCTACGAGCAGTACTTC

V gene: TRBV4-1
J gene: TRBJ2-1
D gene: -
clone size: -
CDR3 protein: CASSQDRFNEQFF
CDR3 DNA: TGCGCCAGCAGCCAAGATAGGTTCAATGAGCAGTTCTTC

V gene: TRBV29-1
J gene: TRBJ2-7
D gene: TRBD1
clone size: -
CDR3 protein: CSAAGTVDGYPYEQYF
CDR3 DNA: TGCAGTGCCGCCGGGACAGTGGACGGTTATCCCTACGAGCAGTACTTC

V gene: TRBV27
J gene: TRBJ2-7
D gene: -
clone size: -
CDR3 protein: CASSFSSGTLSYEQYF
CDR3 DNA: TGTGCCAGCAGTTTTAGTTCAGGGACACTCTCCTACGAGCAGTACTTC

V gene: TRBV6-5
J gene: TRBJ2-5
D gene: -
clone size: -
CDR3 protein: CASSSRRGSTQETQYF
CDR3 DNA: TGTGCCAGCAGTTCCCGGAGGGGGAGCACCCAAGAGACCCAGTACTTC

V gene: TRBV9
J gene: TRBJ2-7
D gene: -
clone size: -
CDR3 protein: CASSEGTGRREQYF
CDR3 DNA: TGTGCCAGCAGCGAGGGGACGGGGCGTCGTGAGCAGTACTTC

V gene: TRBV5-1
J gene: TRBJ2-7
D gene: -
clone size: -
CDR3 protein: CASGWDGNYEQYF
CDR3 DNA: TGCGCCAGCGGGTGGGACGGGAACTACGAGCAGTACTTC

V gene: TRBV11-2
J gene: TRBJ2-7
D gene: -
clone size: -
CDR3 protein: CASSLGAGQYYEQYF
CDR3 DNA: TGTGCCAGCAGCTTAGGGGCAGGGCAGTACTACGAGCAGTACTTC

V gene: TRBV4-1
J gene: TRBJ2-3
D gene: -
clone size: -
CDR3 protein: CASSQEPYRGASLGQYF
CDR3 DNA: TGCGCCAGCAGCCAAGAACCGTACCGCGGGGCCTCTTTGGGGCAGTATTTT

V gene: TRBV29-1
J gene: TRBJ1-5
D gene: -
clone size: -
CDR3 protein: CSVHAPGDRSNQPQHF
CDR3 DNA: TGCAGCGTACATGCACCAGGGGATCGTAGCAATCAGCCCCAGCATTTT

V gene: TRBV15
J gene: TRBJ2-7
D gene: -
clone size: -
CDR3 protein: CATSRDGPSYEQYF
CDR3 DNA: TGTGCCACCAGCAGAGATGGTCCGTCCTACGAGCAGTACTTC

V gene: TRBV6-1
J gene: TRBJ1-1
D gene: -
clone size: -
CDR3 protein: CASSEGVEAFF
CDR3 DNA: TGTGCCAGCAGTGAAGGGGTAGAAGCTTTCTTT

V gene: TRBV19
J gene: TRBJ2-7
D gene: -
clone size: -
CDR3 protein: CASRTRGHSEQYF
CDR3 DNA: TGTGCCAGCCGGACCCGGGGACATTCCGAGCAGTACTTC

V gene: TRBV28
J gene: TRBJ1-4
D gene: TRBD1
clone size: -
CDR3 protein: CASNRQGLSHEKLFF
CDR3 DNA: TGTGCCAGCAACCGACAGGGGTTAAGTCATGAAAAACTGTTTTTT

V gene: TRBV11-2
J gene: TRBJ2-5
D gene: -
clone size: -
CDR3 protein: CASSLYQETQYF
CDR3 DNA: TGTGCCAGCAGCTTGTACCAAGAGACCCAGTACTTC

V gene: TRBV7-9
J gene: TRBJ2-7
D gene: TRBD1
clone size: -
CDR3 protein: CASSRPTGYSEQYF
CDR3 DNA: TGTGCCAGCAGCCGTCCGACAGGGTACTCCGAGCAGTACTTC

V gene: TRBV2
J gene: TRBJ1-3
D gene: TRBD1
clone size: once
CDR3 protein: CASRDRISSGNTIYF
CDR3 DNA: TGTGCCAGCAGGGACAGGATTAGCTCTGGAAACACCATATATTTT

V gene: TRBV6-5
J gene: TRBJ2-7
D gene: TRBD1
clone size: -
CDR3 protein: CASSTGTAFAQYF
CDR3 DNA: TGTGCCAGCAGCACCGGGACAGCGTTTGCGCAGTACTTC